Listed below are T cell receptor beta chains from one sample, sequenced in a study of control samples from healthy donors and cancer patients. Repertoires were generated with immunoSEQ multiplex PCR, while TCRdb's copy carries only in-frame clones and drops some. Of roughly 170,000 clones listed, around 92% are singletons. Material: blood. The receptors here all came from a woman between 40 and 55 years old in good health. CDR3s include the opening cysteine and the closing phenylalanine or tryptophan. D genes are given only for firm matches. Clone size is shown for a subset of rows, as once, few, many or a class of expanded clone.

cdr3_aa cdr3_nt clone_size v_call d_call j_call
CASRAGTGPNSPLHF TGTGCCAGCAGGGCCGGGACCGGACCAAATTCACCCCTCCACTTT . TRBV5-8 . TRBJ1-6
CASSISAGEATGELFF TGTGCCAGCAGCATCTCAGCGGGGGAGGCCACCGGGGAGCTGTTTTTT . TRBV5-4 TRBD2 TRBJ2-2
CASSSTLDTQYF TGCGCCAGCAGCTCGACCCTAGATACGCAGTATTTT . TRBV5-1 . TRBJ2-3
CASSLNPGVDYGYTF TGTGCCAGCAGCTTAAACCCAGGGGTAGACTATGGCTACACCTTC . TRBV7-2 . TRBJ1-2
CASSEAGTGEETQYF TGCGCCAGCTCCGAAGCCGGGACAGGGGAAGAGACCCAGTACTTC once TRBV5-1 TRBD1 TRBJ2-5
CSVTGGGGELFF TGCAGCGTTACAGGGGGTGGTGGGGAGCTGTTTTTT . TRBV29-1 TRBD1 TRBJ2-2
CSVGGGDNTEAFF TGCAGCGTAGGAGGGGGTGATAACACTGAAGCTTTCTTT . TRBV29-1 . TRBJ1-1
CASSLGGGGTEAFF TGTGCCAGCAGCTTAGGGGGCGGTGGCACTGAAGCTTTCTTT . TRBV7-9 . TRBJ1-1
CASSLQADTQYF TGTGCCAGCAGTTTACAGGCAGATACGCAGTATTTT . TRBV12-3/TRBV12-4 . TRBJ2-3
CASSLAEFSGANVLTF TGCGCCAGCAGCTTGGCCGAGTTCTCTGGGGCCAACGTCCTGACTTTC . TRBV5-1 . TRBJ2-6
CASSVASASPLYGYTF TGTGCCAGCAGCGTAGCAAGTGCATCCCCCCTATATGGCTACACCTTC . TRBV9 . TRBJ1-2
CASSPLRGRGTSINYGYTF TGTGCCAGCAGTCCCCTCCGGGGTAGAGGTACGAGTATCAACTATGGCTACACCTTC . TRBV6-6 . TRBJ1-2
CASSPQGRIYEQYF TGTGCCAGCTCACCACAGGGCAGGATCTACGAGCAGTACTTC . TRBV18 . TRBJ2-7
CASNQGLYTDTQYF TGTGCCAGCAATCAGGGACTGTACACAGATACGCAGTATTTT once TRBV13 . TRBJ2-3
CASSLVDGDTGELFF TGTGCCAGCAGCTTAGTAGACGGAGACACCGGGGAGCTGTTTTTT . TRBV7-8 . TRBJ2-2
CASSPGTGEGEAFF TGTGCCAGCAGCCCCGGTACAGGGGAAGGTGAAGCTTTCTTT . TRBV5-4 TRBD1 TRBJ1-1
CASSVQGAGETQYF TGTGCCAGTAGTGTACAGGGGGCCGGGGAGACCCAGTACTTC . TRBV19 TRBD1 TRBJ2-5
CASRPDFGNTIYF TGTGCCAGCCGTCCAGACTTTGGAAACACCATATATTTT . TRBV6-6 . TRBJ1-3
CASSSTGDGPYNSPLHF TGTGCCAGCAGCTCGACAGGGGACGGGCCCTATAATTCACCCCTCCACTTT . TRBV7-6 TRBD1 TRBJ1-6
CASSVESGGPLHF TGTGCCAGCAGCGTAGAATCCGGGGGACCCCTCCACTTT once TRBV9 . TRBJ1-6
CASSLGGMNTEAFF TGTGCCAGCAGCTTAGGGGGGATGAACACTGAAGCTTTCTTT few TRBV7-8 . TRBJ1-1
CASGQPQHF TGTGCCAGCGGTCAGCCCCAGCATTTT . TRBV27 . TRBJ1-5
CATSRDRLWAADSPLHF TGTGCCACCAGCAGAGATCGGCTTTGGGCGGCTGATTCACCCCTCCACTTT . TRBV15 . TRBJ1-6
CASRGGASYGYTF TGTGCCAGCAGGGGGGGCGCCAGCTATGGCTACACCTTC . TRBV11-2 . TRBJ1-2
CASSLEDTKLGRASTDTQYF TGCGCCAGCAGCTTGGAGGATACCAAGCTGGGCAGGGCTAGCACAGATACGCAGTATTTT . TRBV5-1 . TRBJ2-3
CASSERTSNQPQHF TGTGCCAGCAGTGAACGGACGAGTAATCAGCCCCAGCATTTT once TRBV6-1 . TRBJ1-5
CARLFGESNQPQHF TGTGCCAGGTTATTTGGGGAGAGCAATCAGCCCCAGCATTTT . TRBV5-4 . TRBJ1-5
CASSFAGKYEQYF TGTGCCAGCAGCTTTGCAGGGAAATACGAGCAGTACTTC . TRBV5-6 . TRBJ2-7
CASSVAGGSYEQYF TGTGCCAGTAGTGTGGCAGGGGGATCCTACGAGCAGTACTTC . TRBV19 TRBD1 TRBJ2-7
CATSRDKAEYNEQFF TGTGCCACCAGCAGAGATAAGGCAGAGTACAATGAGCAGTTCTTC . TRBV15 . TRBJ2-1
CASSLAERPGRRDEPAGNTIYF TGTGCCAGCAGCTTAGCCGAGCGGCCGGGACGACGAGACGAGCCGGCAGGAAACACCATATATTTT once TRBV7-2 . TRBJ1-3
CASSKNRDRDTEAFF TGTGCCAGCAGTAAAAACAGGGATAGGGACACTGAAGCTTTCTTT once TRBV25-1 . TRBJ1-1